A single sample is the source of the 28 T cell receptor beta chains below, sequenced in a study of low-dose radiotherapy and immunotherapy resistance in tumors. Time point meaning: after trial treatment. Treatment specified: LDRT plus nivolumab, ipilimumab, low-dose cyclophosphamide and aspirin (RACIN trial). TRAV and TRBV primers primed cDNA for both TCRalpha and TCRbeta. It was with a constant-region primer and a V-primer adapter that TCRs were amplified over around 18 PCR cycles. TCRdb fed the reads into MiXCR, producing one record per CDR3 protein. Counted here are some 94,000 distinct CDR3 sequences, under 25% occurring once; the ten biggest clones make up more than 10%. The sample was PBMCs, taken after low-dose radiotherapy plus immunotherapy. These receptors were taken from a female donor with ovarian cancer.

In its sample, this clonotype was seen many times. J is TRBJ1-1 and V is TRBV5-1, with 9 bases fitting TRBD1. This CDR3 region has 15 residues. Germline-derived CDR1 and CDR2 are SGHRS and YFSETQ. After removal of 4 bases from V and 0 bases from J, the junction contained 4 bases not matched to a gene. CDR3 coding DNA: TGCGCCAGCAGCGGAGGACAGGGGTTGAACACTGAAGCTTTCTTT. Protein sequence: CASSGGQGLNTEAFF.

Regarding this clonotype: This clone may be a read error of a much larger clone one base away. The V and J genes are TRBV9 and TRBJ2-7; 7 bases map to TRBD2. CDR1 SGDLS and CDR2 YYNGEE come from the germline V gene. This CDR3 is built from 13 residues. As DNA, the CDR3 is TGTGCCAGAAGCGTCGCCGGGGGGTACGAGCAGTACTTC. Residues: CARSVAGGYEQYF.

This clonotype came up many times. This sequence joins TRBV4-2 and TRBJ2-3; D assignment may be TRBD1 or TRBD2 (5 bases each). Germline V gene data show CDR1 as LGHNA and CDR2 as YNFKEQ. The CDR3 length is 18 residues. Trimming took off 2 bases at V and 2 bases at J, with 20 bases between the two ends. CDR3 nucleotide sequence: TGTGCCAGCAGCCAAAAAGGGGATTCGCTTAGCGTCACAGATACGCAGTATTTT. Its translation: CASSQKGDSLSVTDTQYF.

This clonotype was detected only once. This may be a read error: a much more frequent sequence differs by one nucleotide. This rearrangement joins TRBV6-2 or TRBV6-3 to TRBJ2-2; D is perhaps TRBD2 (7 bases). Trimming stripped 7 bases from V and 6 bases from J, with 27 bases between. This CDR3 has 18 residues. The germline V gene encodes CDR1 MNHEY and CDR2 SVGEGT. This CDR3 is CASKNRGRALSPPGELFF. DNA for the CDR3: TGTGCCAGCAAGAATAGGGGGAGGGCCCTCTCCCCTCCCGGGGAGCTGTTTTTT.

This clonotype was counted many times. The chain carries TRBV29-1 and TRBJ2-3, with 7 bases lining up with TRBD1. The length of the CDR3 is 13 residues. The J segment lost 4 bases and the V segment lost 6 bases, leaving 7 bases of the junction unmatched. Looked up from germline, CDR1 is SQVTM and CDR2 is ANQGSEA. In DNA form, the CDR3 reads TGCAGCGTGCCCCGACAGGGACCAGATACGCAGTATTTT. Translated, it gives CSVPRQGPDTQYF.

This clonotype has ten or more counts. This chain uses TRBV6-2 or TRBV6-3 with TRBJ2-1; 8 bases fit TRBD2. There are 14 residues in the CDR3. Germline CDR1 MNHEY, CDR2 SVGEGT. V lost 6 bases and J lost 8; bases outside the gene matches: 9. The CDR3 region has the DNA TGTGCCAGCAGAGAGAGCGGGAGTCCGGATGAGCAGTTCTTC. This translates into CASRESGSPDEQFF.

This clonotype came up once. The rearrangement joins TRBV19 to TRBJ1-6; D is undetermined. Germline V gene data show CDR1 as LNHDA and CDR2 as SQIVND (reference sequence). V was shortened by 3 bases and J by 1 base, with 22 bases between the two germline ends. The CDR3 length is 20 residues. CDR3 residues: CASSIKFSGRRSSYNSPLHF. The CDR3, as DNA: TGTGCCAGTAGTATTAAATTTTCCGGAAGGAGGTCATCCTATAATTCACCCCTCCACTTT.

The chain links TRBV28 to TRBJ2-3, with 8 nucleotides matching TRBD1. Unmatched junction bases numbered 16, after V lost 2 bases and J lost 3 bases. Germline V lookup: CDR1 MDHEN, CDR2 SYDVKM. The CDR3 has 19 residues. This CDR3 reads CASSLEFGGIDRGTDTQYF. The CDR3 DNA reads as TGTGCCAGCAGTTTAGAGTTCGGGGGAATCGACAGGGGAACAGATACGCAGTATTTT. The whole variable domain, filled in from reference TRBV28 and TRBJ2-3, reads DVKVTQSSRYLVKRTGEKVFLECVQDMDHENMFWYRQDPGLGLRLIYFSYDVKMKEKGDIPEGYSVSREKKERFSLILESASTNQTSMYLCASSLEFGGIDRGTDTQYFGPGTRLTVL.

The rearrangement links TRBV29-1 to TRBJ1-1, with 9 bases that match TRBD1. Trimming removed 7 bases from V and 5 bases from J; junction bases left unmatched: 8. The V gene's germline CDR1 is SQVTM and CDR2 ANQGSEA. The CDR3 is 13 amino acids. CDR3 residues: CSGRQGVGTEAFF. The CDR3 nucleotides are TGCAGCGGCAGACAGGGGGTAGGGACTGAAGCTTTCTTT.

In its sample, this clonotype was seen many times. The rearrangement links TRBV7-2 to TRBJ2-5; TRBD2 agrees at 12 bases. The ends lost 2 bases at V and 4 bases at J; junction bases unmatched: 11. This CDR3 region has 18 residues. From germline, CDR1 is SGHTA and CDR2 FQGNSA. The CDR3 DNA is TGTGCCAGCAGCTTAAAGGGGCGGGCTAGCGGGAGGGGAGAGACCCAGTACTTC. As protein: CASSLKGRASGRGETQYF.

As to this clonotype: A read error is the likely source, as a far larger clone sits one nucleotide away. The CDR3 region has the DNA TGTGCCAGCAGTGTACCCGGGATCGGCTACACCTTC. It codes for CASSVPGIGYTF. J is TRBJ1-2 and V is TRBV6-2 or TRBV6-3, with D hard to call. This CDR3 is 12 amino acids long. With 5 bases removed from V and 8 bases from J, the gap between germline ends came to 12 bases. Germline V CDR1 and CDR2: MNHEY, SVGEGT.

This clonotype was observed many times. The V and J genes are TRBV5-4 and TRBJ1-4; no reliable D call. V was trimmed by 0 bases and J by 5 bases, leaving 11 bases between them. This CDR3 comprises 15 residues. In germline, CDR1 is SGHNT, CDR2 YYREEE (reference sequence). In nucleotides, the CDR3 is TGTGCCAGCAGCTTGGATTTCGGGGTGAATGAAAAACTGTTTTTT. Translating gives CASSLDFGVNEKLFF.

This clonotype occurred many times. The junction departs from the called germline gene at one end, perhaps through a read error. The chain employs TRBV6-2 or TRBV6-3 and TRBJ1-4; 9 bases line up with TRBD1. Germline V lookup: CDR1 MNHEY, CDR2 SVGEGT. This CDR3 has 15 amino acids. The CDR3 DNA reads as TGTGCCAGCAGTGCGACAGGGGGAACTACTGAAAAACTGTTTTTT. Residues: CASSATGGTTEKLFF.

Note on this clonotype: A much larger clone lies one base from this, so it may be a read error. The CDR3 DNA follows: TGTGCCAGCAGTTACCGGGGAGGCAATAAGCCCCAGCATTTT. Translating it yields CASSYRGGNKPQHF. The chain uses TRBV6-1 and TRBJ1-5; D is unclear. This CDR3 has 14 amino acids. Germline lookup yields CDR1 MNHNS and CDR2 SASEGT.

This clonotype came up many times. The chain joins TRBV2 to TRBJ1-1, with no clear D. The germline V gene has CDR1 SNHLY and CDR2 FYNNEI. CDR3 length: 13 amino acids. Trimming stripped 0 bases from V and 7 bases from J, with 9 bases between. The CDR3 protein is CASSEALLSEAFF. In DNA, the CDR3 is TGTGCCAGCAGTGAAGCGCTTCTCAGTGAAGCTTTCTTT.

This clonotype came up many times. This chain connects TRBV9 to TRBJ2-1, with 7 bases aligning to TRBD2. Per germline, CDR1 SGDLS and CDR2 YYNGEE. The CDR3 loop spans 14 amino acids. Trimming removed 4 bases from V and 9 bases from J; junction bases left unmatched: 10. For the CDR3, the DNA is TGTGCCAGCAGCCCAATGAGTGCGGGAGCTGAGCAGTTCTTC. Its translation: CASSPMSAGAEQFF.

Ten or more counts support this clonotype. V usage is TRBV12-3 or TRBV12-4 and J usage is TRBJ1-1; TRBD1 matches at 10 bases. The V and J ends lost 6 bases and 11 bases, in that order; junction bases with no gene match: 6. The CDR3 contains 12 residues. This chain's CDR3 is CASSSGTGEAFF. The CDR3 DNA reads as TGTGCCAGCAGCAGCGGGACAGGGGAGGCTTTCTTT.

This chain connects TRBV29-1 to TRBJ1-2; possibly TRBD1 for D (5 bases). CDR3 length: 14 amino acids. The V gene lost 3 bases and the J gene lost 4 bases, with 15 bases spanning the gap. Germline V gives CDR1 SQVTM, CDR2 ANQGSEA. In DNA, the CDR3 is TGCAGCGTTGAGGGGGTCGATCTGGTCTATGGCTACACCTTC. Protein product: CSVEGVDLVYGYTF.

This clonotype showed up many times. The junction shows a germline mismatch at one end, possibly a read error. CDR3 in amino acids: CASSQWDSFLGETQYF. CDR3 in DNA: TGTGCTAGCAGCCAGTGGGACAGTTTTCTAGGAGAGACCCAGTACTTC. The V and J genes are TRBV7-7 and TRBJ2-5, with 7 positions matching TRBD1. The CDR3 extends over 16 amino acids. Per the germline V gene, CDR1 is SSHAT and CDR2 is FNYEAQ (reference sequence).

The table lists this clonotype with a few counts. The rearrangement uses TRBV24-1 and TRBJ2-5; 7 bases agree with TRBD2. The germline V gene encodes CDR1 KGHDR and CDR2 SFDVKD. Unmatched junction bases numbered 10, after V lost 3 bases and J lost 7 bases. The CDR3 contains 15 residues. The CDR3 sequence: CATSDAAGVRATQYF. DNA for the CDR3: TGTGCCACCAGTGATGCGGCGGGAGTGCGGGCGACCCAGTACTTC.

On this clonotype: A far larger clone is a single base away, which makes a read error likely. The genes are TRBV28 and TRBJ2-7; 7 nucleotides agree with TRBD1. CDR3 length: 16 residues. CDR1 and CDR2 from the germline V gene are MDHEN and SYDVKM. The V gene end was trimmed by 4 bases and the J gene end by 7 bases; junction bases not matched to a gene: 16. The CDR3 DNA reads TGTGCCAGCAGTTCACCCATTAGACAGGGTGAGAATGAGCAGTACTTC. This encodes CASSSPIRQGENEQYF.

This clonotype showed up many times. CDR3 bases: TGCGCCAGCAGCCCCACCCCGGGACAGGGGGGCCTCTGGGCTGAAGCTTTCTTT. This sequence encodes CASSPTPGQGGLWAEAFF. The chain joins TRBV4-1 to TRBJ1-1; TRBD1 aligns across 11 bases. This CDR3 has 18 amino acids. Germline V gene data show CDR1 as MGHRA and CDR2 as YSYEKL. V was pared by 4 bases and J by 6 bases, with 16 bases of the junction left unmatched.

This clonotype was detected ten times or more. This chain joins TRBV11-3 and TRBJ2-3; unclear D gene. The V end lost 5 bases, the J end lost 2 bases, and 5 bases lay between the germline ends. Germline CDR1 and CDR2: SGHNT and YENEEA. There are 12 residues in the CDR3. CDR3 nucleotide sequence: TGTGCCAGCAGCACTATCACAGATACGCAGTATTTT. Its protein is CASSTITDTQYF.

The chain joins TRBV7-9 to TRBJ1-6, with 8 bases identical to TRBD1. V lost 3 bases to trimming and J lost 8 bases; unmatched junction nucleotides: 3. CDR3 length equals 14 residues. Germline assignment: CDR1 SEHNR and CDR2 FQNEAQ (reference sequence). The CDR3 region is CASSLDRADSPLHF. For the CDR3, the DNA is TGTGCCAGCAGCTTGGACAGGGCCGATTCACCCCTCCACTTT.

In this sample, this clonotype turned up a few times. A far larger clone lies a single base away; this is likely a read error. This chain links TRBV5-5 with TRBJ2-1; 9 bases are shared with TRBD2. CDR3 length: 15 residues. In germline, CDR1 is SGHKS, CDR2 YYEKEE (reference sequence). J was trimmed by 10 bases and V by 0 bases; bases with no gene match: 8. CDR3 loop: CASSLDSGSIYEQFF. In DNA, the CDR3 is TGTGCCAGCAGCTTGGATAGCGGGAGTATCTACGAGCAGTTCTTC. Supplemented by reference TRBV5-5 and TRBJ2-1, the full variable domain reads DAGVTQSPTHLIKTRGQQVTLRCSPISGHKSVSWYQQVLGQGPQFIFQYYEKEERGRGNFPDRFSARQFPNYSSELNVNALLLGDSALYLCASSLDSGSIYEQFFGPGTRLTVL.

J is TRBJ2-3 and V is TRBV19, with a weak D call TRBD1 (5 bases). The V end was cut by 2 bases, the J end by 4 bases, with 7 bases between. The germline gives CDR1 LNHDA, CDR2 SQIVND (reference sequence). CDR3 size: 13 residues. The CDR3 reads CASSIQGADTQYF. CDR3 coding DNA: TGTGCCAGTAGTATACAGGGTGCAGATACGCAGTATTTT. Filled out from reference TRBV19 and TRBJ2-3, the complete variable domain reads DGGITQSPKYLFRKEGQNVTLSCEQNLNHDAMYWYRQDPGQGLRLIYYSQIVNDFQKGDIAEGYSVSREKKESFPLTVTSAQKNPTAFYLCASSIQGADTQYFGPGTRLTVL.

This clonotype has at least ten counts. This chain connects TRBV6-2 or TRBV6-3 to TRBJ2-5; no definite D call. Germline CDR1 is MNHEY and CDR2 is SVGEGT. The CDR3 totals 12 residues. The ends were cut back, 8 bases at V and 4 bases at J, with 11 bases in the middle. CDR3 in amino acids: CASGDGRETQYF. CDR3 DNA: TGTGCCAGCGGTGATGGAAGAGAGACCCAGTACTTC.

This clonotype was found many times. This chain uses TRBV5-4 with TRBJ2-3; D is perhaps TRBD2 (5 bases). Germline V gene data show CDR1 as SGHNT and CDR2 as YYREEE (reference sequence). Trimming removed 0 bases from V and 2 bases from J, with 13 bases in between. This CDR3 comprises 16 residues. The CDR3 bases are TGTGCCAGCAGCTTGGTTCGACTACCTTACACAGATACGCAGTATTTT. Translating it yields CASSLVRLPYTDTQYF.